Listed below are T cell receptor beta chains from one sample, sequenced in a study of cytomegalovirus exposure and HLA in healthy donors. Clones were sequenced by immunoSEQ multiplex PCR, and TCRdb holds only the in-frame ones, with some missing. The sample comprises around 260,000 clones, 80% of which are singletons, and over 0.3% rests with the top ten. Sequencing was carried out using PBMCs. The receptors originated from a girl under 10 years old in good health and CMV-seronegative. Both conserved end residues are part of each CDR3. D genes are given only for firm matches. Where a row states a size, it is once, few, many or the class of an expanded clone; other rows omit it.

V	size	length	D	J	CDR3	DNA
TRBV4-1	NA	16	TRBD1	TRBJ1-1	CASSQRRRGGNTEAFF	TGCGCCAGCAGCCAACGCCGTAGAGGGGGCAACACTGAAGCTTTCTTT
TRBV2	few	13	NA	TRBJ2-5	CASRRVGVGTQYF	TGTGCCAGTAGGAGGGTGGGGGTTGGGACCCAGTACTTC
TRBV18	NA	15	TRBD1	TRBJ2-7	CASSPRQGITYEQYF	TGTGCCAGCTCGCCTCGACAGGGGATCACCTACGAGCAGTACTTC
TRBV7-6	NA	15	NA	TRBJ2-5	CASSLVPSSQETQYF	TGTGCCAGCAGCTTAGTACCGAGCTCCCAAGAGACCCAGTACTTC
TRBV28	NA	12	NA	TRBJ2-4	CASSSGGQFQYF	TGTGCCAGCAGTTCGGGAGGACAGTTTCAGTACTTC
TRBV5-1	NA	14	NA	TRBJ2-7	CASSLGVEAYEQYF	TGCGCCAGCAGCTTGGGGGTGGAGGCCTACGAGCAGTACTTC
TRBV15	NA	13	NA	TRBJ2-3	CATSRDQAGTQYF	TGTGCCACCAGCAGAGATCAGGCCGGTACGCAGTATTTT
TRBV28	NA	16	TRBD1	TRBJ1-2	CASRPGQAVGGYGYTF	TGTGCCAGCAGGCCGGGACAGGCCGTGGGTGGCTATGGCTACACCTTC
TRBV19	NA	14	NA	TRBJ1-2	CASSLYREISGYTF	TGTGCCAGTAGTCTATACAGGGAAATCAGCGGCTACACCTTC
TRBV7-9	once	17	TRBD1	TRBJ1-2	CASRSSEGQGSNYGYTF	TGTGCCAGCAGATCGTCGGAAGGACAGGGATCCAACTATGGCTACACCTTC
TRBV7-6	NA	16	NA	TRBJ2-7	CASSPHGGQAAYEQYF	TGTGCCAGCAGCCCCCACGGAGGGCAGGCAGCCTACGAGCAGTACTTC
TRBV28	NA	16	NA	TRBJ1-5	CASSSNRVSSNQPQHF	TGTGCCAGCAGTTCCAACAGGGTTTCCAGCAATCAGCCCCAGCATTTT
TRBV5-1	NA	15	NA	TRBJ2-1	CASTYSSSSYNEQFF	TGCGCCAGCACATACTCTAGTTCGTCCTACAATGAGCAGTTCTTC
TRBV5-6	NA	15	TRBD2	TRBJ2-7	CASSLVGLETYEQYF	TGTGCCAGCAGCTTGGTGGGACTAGAGACCTACGAGCAGTACTTC
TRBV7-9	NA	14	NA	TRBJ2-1	CASSSGSMQSEQFF	TGTGCCAGCAGCTCCGGGTCGATGCAAAGTGAGCAGTTCTTC
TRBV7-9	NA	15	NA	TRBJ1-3	CSSSLAGVDGNTIYF	TGTTCCAGCAGCTTAGCAGGGGTGGACGGAAACACCATATATTTT
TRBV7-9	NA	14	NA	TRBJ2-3	CASGAPGSADTQYF	TGTGCCAGCGGCGCTCCGGGGTCCGCAGATACGCAGTATTTT
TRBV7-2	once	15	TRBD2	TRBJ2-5	CASSPNSGVGETQYF	TGTGCCAGCAGCCCCAATAGCGGGGTCGGAGAGACCCAGTACTTC
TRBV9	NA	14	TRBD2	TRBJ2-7	CASSVVGGGNEQYF	TGTGCCAGCAGCGTAGTCGGCGGGGGGAACGAGCAGTACTTC
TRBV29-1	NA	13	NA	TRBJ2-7	CSVGTVRSYEQYF	TGCAGCGTTGGGACAGTCCGGTCCTACGAGCAGTACTTC
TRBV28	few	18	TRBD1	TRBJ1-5	CASTPGPGTGSSNQPQHF	TGTGCCAGCACTCCTGGGCCAGGGACAGGGAGTAGCAATCAGCCCCAGCATTTT
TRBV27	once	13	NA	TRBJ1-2	CASSPQENYGYTF	TGTGCCAGCAGTCCACAGGAAAACTATGGCTACACCTTC
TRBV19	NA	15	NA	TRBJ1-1	CASSDTGFFGTEAFF	TGTGCCAGTAGTGATACAGGGTTTTTTGGCACTGAAGCTTTCTTT
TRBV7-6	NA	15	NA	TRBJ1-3	CASSLDVMRGNTIYF	TGTGCCAGCAGCTTAGATGTAATGCGTGGAAACACCATATATTTT
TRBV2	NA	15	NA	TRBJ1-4	CASRYGGARNEKLFF	TGTGCCAGCCGGTACGGCGGCGCCCGAAATGAAAAACTGTTTTTT
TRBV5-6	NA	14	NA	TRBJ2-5	CASSLGARGETQYF	TGTGCCAGCAGCTTGGGGGCAAGGGGGGAGACCCAGTACTTC
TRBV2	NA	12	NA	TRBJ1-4	CASSESGGKLFF	TGTGCCAGCAGTGAATCGGGGGGAAAACTGTTTTTT
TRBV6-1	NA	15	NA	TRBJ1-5	CVSSEEGNSNQPQHF	TGTGTCAGCAGTGAAGAGGGGAATAGCAATCAGCCCCAGCATTTT
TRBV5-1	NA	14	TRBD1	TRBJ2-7	CASSLWDRNDEQYF	TGCGCCAGCAGCCTATGGGACAGAAACGACGAGCAGTACTTC
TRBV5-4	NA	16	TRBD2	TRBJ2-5	CASSSSGRGYQETQYF	TGTGCCAGCAGCTCGAGCGGGAGGGGGTACCAAGAGACCCAGTACTTC
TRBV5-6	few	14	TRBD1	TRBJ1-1	CASSLGQRNTEAFF	TGTGCCAGCAGCCTGGGACAGCGGAACACTGAAGCTTTCTTT
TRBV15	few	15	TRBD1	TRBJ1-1	CATSRADRVNTEAFF	TGTGCCACCAGCAGAGCTGACAGGGTGAACACTGAAGCTTTCTTT
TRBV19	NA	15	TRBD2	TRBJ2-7	CASSPAGGGAYEQYF	TGTGCCAGTAGTCCCGCGGGGGGAGGCGCCTACGAGCAGTACTTC